Listed here is a single T cell receptor (beta chain). Sequencing used immunoSEQ multiplex PCR; TCRdb keeps in-frame clones, though not all of them. The sample includes about 310,000 clones, about 80% of them seen just once. V was pared by 0 bases and J by 6 bases, with 14 bases between. CDR1 ENHRY and CDR2 SYGVKD come from the germline V gene. The CDR3 sequence is 16 residues long. This sample is drawn from a study of cytotoxic CD8 clonotypes in ibrutinib-treated CLL. This receptor was taken from a human donor with chronic lymphocytic leukemia. The sample in question was PBMCs, obtained before ibrutinib treatment. The V gene is TRBV10-3, the J gene TRBJ2-2; maybe TRBD2 (6 bases). This CDR3 reads CAISESKTSIAGELFF. CDR3 DNA: TGTGCCATCAGTGAGTCGAAGACTAGTATAGCCGGGGAGCTGTTTTTT.